This T cell receptor beta chain was sequenced for a study of blood T cell repertoires in COVID-19. Study details: The United States, Italy and Spain supplied acute and convalescent COVID-19 samples.

Authors' processing steps: It was from reference gene primer amplification that nucleated cell counts were estimated. Assay used: immunoSEQ multiplex PCR; TCRdb lists only in-frame clones, some missing. V and J calls and clone size follow that table, whereas D and trimming were derived from the DNA. The sample yields some 190,000 clones, approximately 85% seen once. Participant reports of clinical history set cohort assignment. This CDR3 contains 14 residues. Trimming pared 4 bases from V and 1 base from J, leaving 11 bases between. Per germline, CDR1 SGHRS and CDR2 YFSETQ. This chain links TRBV5-1 with TRBJ1-1; D call uncertain. Sequenced sample: PBMCs or T cells enriched from blood (not recorded which). This TCR derives from a man aged 40-49 years with acute COVID-19. This chain's CDR3 is CASSRRAENTEAFF. The CDR3 DNA is TGCGCCAGCAGCAGGAGGGCAGAGAACACTGAAGCTTTCTTT.